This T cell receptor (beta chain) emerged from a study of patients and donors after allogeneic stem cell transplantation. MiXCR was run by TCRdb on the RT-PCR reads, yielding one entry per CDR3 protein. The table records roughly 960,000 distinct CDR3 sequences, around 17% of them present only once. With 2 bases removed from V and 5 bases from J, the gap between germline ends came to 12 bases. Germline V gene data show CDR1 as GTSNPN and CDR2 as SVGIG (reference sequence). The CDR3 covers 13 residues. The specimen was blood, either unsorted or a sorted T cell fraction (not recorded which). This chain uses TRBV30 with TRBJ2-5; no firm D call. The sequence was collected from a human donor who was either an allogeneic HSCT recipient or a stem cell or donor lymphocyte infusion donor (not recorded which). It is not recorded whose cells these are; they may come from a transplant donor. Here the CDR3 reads CAWSTRSGETQYF. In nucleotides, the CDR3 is TGTGCCTGGAGTACGAGGTCCGGTGAGACCCAGTACTTC.